The present T cell receptor (beta chain) was sequenced within a study of siplizumab effects on memory and regulatory T cells. Overall study results and limits: The study found naive T cells seemingly more diverse than memory cells and seemingly major alloresponse contributors.

V lost 2 bases and J lost 0, with 13 bases in between. The germline V gene has CDR1 SNHLY and CDR2 FYNNEI. The CDR3 loop spans 16 amino acids. With respect to this clone: Its antigen is as yet unknown.

Assays were performed on about 100,000 TCR templates per sample. The method was immunoSEQ multiplex PCR; TCRdb's version includes in-frame clones alone and lacks a portion of them. The sample shows around 110,000 clones, roughly 94% of them seen only once. This clonotype originated in a human donor in good health. Source material: non-Treg CD4+ T cells sorted from blood. This chain links TRBV2 with TRBJ1-1, with D hard to call. The CDR3 DNA sequence: TGTGCCAGCAGTGAAAGGGCAGTCGTCATGAACACTGAAGCTTTCTTT. It encodes CASSERAVVMNTEAFF.